This T cell receptor (beta chain) comes out of a study of control samples from healthy donors and cancer patients. The V end was cut by 3 bases, the J end by 2 bases, with 8 bases between. CDR3 size: 13 residues. The germline gives CDR1 SGHVS, CDR2 FQNEAQ. The protocol was immunoSEQ multiplex PCR, while the TCRdb copy is restricted to in-frame clones and leaves out a portion. The sample holds under 30,000 clones, almost 85% seen once. Sample: PBMCs. This chain links TRBV7-8 with TRBJ2-7; D perhaps matches TRBD1 (5 bases). The clonotype was recovered from a woman aged 60-70 years with head and neck cancer. The CDR3 DNA follows: TGTGCCAGCAGCTTCAGGGAAACCTACGAGCAGTACTTC. Protein product: CASSFRETYEQYF. Full variable domain (remainder filled in from reference TRBV7-8 and TRBJ2-7): GAGVSQSPRYKVAKRGQDVALRCDPISGHVSLFWYQQALGQGPEFLTYFQNEAQLDKSGLPSDRFFAERPEGSVSTLKIQRTQQEDSAVYLCASSFRETYEQYFGPGTRLTVT.